The next 32 T cell receptor beta chains were all read from a single sample in a study of blood T cell repertoires in COVID-19. Assay used: immunoSEQ multiplex PCR; TCRdb lists only in-frame clones, some missing. The data contain almost 400,000 clones, about 89% of them singletons. Source material: peripheral blood. These receptors all come from a woman aged 55-69 years with COVID-19, enrolled during active disease.

The CDR3 DNA reads as TGTGCCAGCAGCTTCCGACTCGGTAATCAGCCCCAGCATTTT. This sequence encodes CASSFRLGNQPQHF. The V and J genes are TRBV5-5 and TRBJ1-5; no clear D gene. V lost 2 bases, J lost 4 bases, and 10 bases lay in between. The CDR3 has 14 residues. Germline loops: CDR1 SGHKS, CDR2 YYEKEE (reference sequence).

The rearrangement joins TRBV9 to TRBJ2-3; D might be TRBD1 (6 bases). The CDR3 totals 16 residues. The V end was cut by 1 base, the J end by 0 bases, with 12 bases between. The germline CDR1 and CDR2 sequences are SGDLS and YYNGEE. CDR3 coding DNA: TGTGCCAGCAGCGTATCTACAGGGCAAAGCACAGATACGCAGTATTTT. Translating it yields CASSVSTGQSTDTQYF.

The rearrangement uses TRBV7-3 and TRBJ1-1; tentatively, D is TRBD1 (5 bases). V was pared by 4 bases and J by 7 bases, with 13 bases between. Germline assignment: CDR1 SGHTA and CDR2 FQGTGA. CDR3 size: 13 residues. As DNA, the CDR3 is TGTGCCAGCAGCTCCAGGGCCGGTCGTGAAGCTTTCTTT. It codes for CASSSRAGREAFF.

The V gene is TRBV7-6, the J gene TRBJ2-7; 7 nucleotides align to TRBD1. This CDR3 contains 15 residues. With V trimmed by 5 bases and J by 5 bases, 12 bases remained unmatched. The germline gives CDR1 SGHVS, CDR2 FNYEAQ. CDR3 residues: CASSPKTGSGDEQYF. The CDR3 coding sequence is TGTGCCAGCAGCCCAAAGACAGGGTCTGGGGACGAGCAGTACTTC.

The chain joins TRBV9 to TRBJ1-2; D is ambiguous. The germline CDR1 and CDR2 sequences are SGDLS and YYNGEE. V lost 3 bases and J 3 bases, leaving 24 bases between the germline ends. The CDR3 length is 18 residues. CDR3 sequence: CASSGERKTVWFDYGYTF. The CDR3 bases are TGTGCCAGCAGCGGGGAGAGAAAAACAGTATGGTTCGACTATGGCTACACCTTC.

Only a few counts were recorded for this clone. This sequence joins TRBV21-1 and TRBJ2-2; the listed D gene, TRBD2, was not tested against the DNA. TRBV21-1 is a documented pseudogene. The CDR3 is made up of 17 amino acids. This CDR3 reads CASSKEYGGPNTGELFF. The CDR3, as DNA: TGTGCCAGCAGCAAGGAATACGGGGGGCCGAACACCGGGGAGCTGTTTTTT.

The rearrangement joins TRBV10-1 to TRBJ2-1; 9 bases agree with TRBD2. This CDR3 region has 16 residues. The germline CDR1 and CDR2 sequences are WNHNN and SYGVQD (reference sequence). V was pared by 3 bases and J by 4 bases, with 7 bases of the junction left unmatched. CDR3 sequence (DNA): TGCGCCAGCAGTGAAGGTGGTAGCGGGGGATACAATGAGCAGTTCTTC. Translated, it gives CASSEGGSGGYNEQFF.

V is TRBV19 and J is TRBJ1-5, with D possibly being TRBD1 (5 bases). CDR3 length: 14 amino acids. Trimming took off 5 bases at V and 4 bases at J, with 12 bases between the two ends. Per germline, CDR1 LNHDA and CDR2 SQIVND (reference sequence). The CDR3 nucleotides read TGTGCCAGTAGTCACGCCGGGGGAAATCAGCCCCAGCATTTT. Its translation is CASSHAGGNQPQHF.

The chain uses TRBV6-6 and TRBJ2-7; 8 nucleotides agree with TRBD1. V gave up 7 bases and J gave up 2 bases; unmatched junction bases: 4. Per germline, CDR1 MNHNY and CDR2 SVGAGI (reference sequence). The CDR3 sequence is 13 residues long. CDR3 DNA: TGTGCCAGCACCGACAGGGGCCCCTACGAGCAGTACTTC. The encoded protein is CASTDRGPYEQYF.

V and J are TRBV11-3 and TRBJ2-1; a weak D match, TRBD1 (7 bases). The germline CDR1 and CDR2 sequences are SGHNT and YENEEA. Trimming removed 4 bases at V and 1 base at J, with 17 bases between. The CDR3 loop spans 17 amino acids. CDR3 protein: CASSYAGQQKSYNEQFF. CDR3 sequence (DNA): TGTGCCAGCAGCTACGCGGGACAGCAAAAATCCTACAATGAGCAGTTCTTC.

The rearrangement uses TRBV3-1 (or the pseudogene TRBV3-2) and TRBJ2-7; a weak D match, TRBD2 (5 bases). The CDR3 has 16 amino acids. Between the trimmed V and J ends, which lost 0 bases and 0 bases, there was a span of 12 bases. Germline V gives CDR1 LGHDT, CDR2 YNNKEL (reference sequence). CDR3 sequence (DNA): TGTGCCAGCAGCCAAGATAGGGCGGCGGGCTCCTACGAGCAGTACTTC. It yields the protein CASSQDRAAGSYEQYF.

This clone came up a few times. The chain couples TRBV5-1 to TRBJ2-7; D may be TRBD2 (5 bases). There are 14 residues in the CDR3. The ends were cut back, 0 bases at V and 4 bases at J, with 11 bases in the middle. Looked up from germline, CDR1 is SGHRS and CDR2 is YFSETQ. This CDR3 reads CASSLATGEYEQYF. DNA for the CDR3: TGCGCCAGCAGCTTGGCCACCGGGGAGTACGAGCAGTACTTC.

The genes are TRBV5-5 and TRBJ1-6; D perhaps matches TRBD1 (6 bases). Germline loops: CDR1 SGHKS, CDR2 YYEKEE (reference sequence). The CDR3 consists of 14 residues. Trimming took 2 bases from V and 5 from J, leaving 8 bases between them. The CDR3 loop reads CASSFGQNNSPLHF. The CDR3 nucleotides read TGTGCCAGCAGCTTTGGACAGAATAATTCACCCCTCCACTTT.

The gene calls are TRBV7-9 and TRBJ2-7, with TRBD1 matching over 8 bases. V lost 1 base, J lost 6 bases, and 5 bases stayed unmatched. The CDR3 length is 14 residues. Germline CDR1 is SEHNR and CDR2 is FQNEAQ (reference sequence). The CDR3 region has the DNA TGTGCCAGCAGCTTAGGGCAGGGGGCATTCGAGCAGTACTTC. Its translation: CASSLGQGAFEQYF. Full variable domain (outside the CDR3, taken from reference TRBV7-9 and TRBJ2-7): DTGVSQNPRHKITKRGQNVTFRCDPISEHNRLYWYRQTLGQGPEFLTYFQNEAQLEKSRLLSDRFSAERPKGSFSTLEIQRTEQGDSAMYLCASSLGQGAFEQYFGPGTRLTVT.

The genes are TRBV11-2 and TRBJ1-5; TRBD1 agrees at 7 bases. With 5 bases clipped from V and 9 bases from J, the junction kept 10 bases outside the gene matches. This CDR3 contains 14 residues. Germline values: CDR1 SGHAT, CDR2 FQNNGV. CDR3 nucleotide sequence: TGTGCCAGCAGCCCCGGGACAGACGTAGGGCCCCAGCATTTT. Translating it yields CASSPGTDVGPQHF.

This clone was picked up one time. The rearrangement joins TRBV19 to TRBJ1-6, with D uncertain. This CDR3 has 12 amino acids. V shed 6 bases and J shed 3 bases, with 3 bases lying between them. Germline CDR1 is LNHDA and CDR2 is SQIVND (reference sequence). CDR3 DNA: TGTGCCAGTAGCGGCTATAATTCACCCCTCCACTTT. Encoded protein: CASSGYNSPLHF.

The CDR3 nucleotides read TGTGCCAGCAGCTTCCTAGCGGGGCATAGCACAGATACGCAGTATTTT. Its protein is CASSFLAGHSTDTQYF. The chain carries TRBV11-2 and TRBJ2-3, with 9 bases lining up with TRBD2. There are 16 residues in the CDR3. Trimming cost V 3 bases and J 0 bases; bases outside gene matches: 4. The germline CDR1 and CDR2 sequences are SGHAT and FQNNGV.

The chain joins TRBV19 to TRBJ2-1; D unresolved. Germline-derived CDR1 and CDR2 are LNHDA and SQIVND (reference sequence). The ends were cut back, 3 bases at V and 2 bases at J, with 11 bases in the middle. This CDR3 has 15 residues. The CDR3 here is CASSIGSAPYNEQFF. In nucleotides, the CDR3 is TGTGCCAGTAGTATTGGCAGTGCCCCCTACAATGAGCAGTTCTTC.

A word on this clone: This same CDR3 is encoded by further DNA sequences in the sample. The chain links TRBV28 to TRBJ1-2; D is uncertain. This CDR3 has 11 residues. Germline assignment: CDR1 MDHEN and CDR2 SYDVKM. Trimming removed 3 bases at V and 7 bases at J, with 6 bases between. DNA for the CDR3: TGTGCCAGCAGTTTGGAGGGTGGCTACACCTTC. This translates into CASSLEGGYTF.

V usage is TRBV5-8 and J usage is TRBJ1-2; 8 bases are shared with TRBD1. The trim removed 0 bases at V and 8 bases at J, leaving 6 bases unmatched. Per germline, CDR1 SGHTS and CDR2 YDEGEE. CDR3 length: 14 residues. DNA for the CDR3: TGTGCCAGCAGCTTGGTTTCAGGGGGCTCGGGCTACACCTTC. Translated: CASSLVSGGSGYTF.

CDR3 nucleotide sequence: TGTGCCAGCAGCTACCGACGGGGGGAATCAGATACGCAGTATTTT. It specifies CASSYRRGESDTQYF. The genes are TRBV4-2 and TRBJ2-3; 7 nucleotides line up with TRBD2. This CDR3 is built from 15 residues. Germline V CDR1 and CDR2: LGHNA, YNFKEQ. Trimming removed 5 bases from V and 4 bases from J; junction bases left unmatched: 9.

V gene TRBV12-3 or TRBV12-4 combines with J gene TRBJ1-1, with 7 nucleotides matching TRBD1. The length of the CDR3 is 13 residues. V was pared by 1 base and J by 4 bases, with 0 bases of the junction left unmatched. CDR3 protein: CASSLDRGTEAFF. The CDR3, as DNA: TGTGCCAGCAGTTTAGACAGGGGCACTGAAGCTTTCTTT.

The J gene is TRBJ2-2, the V gene TRBV11-2; maybe TRBD1 (6 bases). The CDR3 spans 17 residues. V lost 5 bases to trimming and J lost 1 base, with 17 bases between them. The germline CDR1 and CDR2 sequences are SGHAT and FQNNGV. Here the CDR3 DNA reads TGTGCCAGCAGCGCGCCATCCGGGACATTGAACACCGGGGAGCTGTTTTTT. Encoded protein: CASSAPSGTLNTGELFF.

The CDR3 sequence: CATSREETYGYTF. The DNA of the CDR3 is TGTGCCACCAGCAGAGAGGAGACCTATGGCTACACCTTC. The chain joins TRBV15 to TRBJ1-2; D is uncertain. Trimming took off 0 bases at V and 4 bases at J, with 6 bases between the two ends. Germline V gives CDR1 LNHNV, CDR2 YYDKDF (reference sequence). This CDR3 contains 13 residues.

V gene TRBV7-8 combines with J gene TRBJ1-2; 11 positions agree with TRBD1. The CDR3 length is 17 residues. The germline V gene has CDR1 SGHVS and CDR2 FQNEAQ. V was clipped by 1 base and J by 4 bases; unmatched bases: 8. The CDR3 region has the DNA TGTGCCAGCAGCTTAGGGATCCGGGACAGGGGGATCTATGGCTACACCTTC. Translating it yields CASSLGIRDRGIYGYTF.

There are a few counts of this clone. The chain uses TRBV4-1 and TRBJ1-2, with TRBD1 identical over 9 bases. The CDR3 totals 15 residues. Per the germline V gene, CDR1 is MGHRA and CDR2 is YSYEKL. V lost 0 bases, J lost 6 bases, and 5 bases stayed unmatched. CDR3 DNA sequence: TGCGCCAGCAGCCAAGAGAGGTGGACAGGGGATGGCTACACCTTC. This sequence encodes CASSQERWTGDGYTF.

The gene calls are TRBV6-6 and TRBJ1-1; a weak D match, TRBD1 (6 bases). V shed 0 bases and J shed 5 bases, with 13 bases lying between them. Per the germline V gene, CDR1 is MNHNY and CDR2 is SVGAGI (reference sequence). The CDR3 length is 15 residues. The CDR3 coding sequence is TGTGCCAGCAGTTACTCGGGTCGGGGGGCAACTGAAGCTTTCTTT. Encoded protein: CASSYSGRGATEAFF.

J is TRBJ2-2 and V is TRBV11-1; D ambiguous. From germline, CDR1 is SGHAT and CDR2 FQDESV (reference sequence). V shed 5 bases and J shed 7 bases, with 14 bases lying between them. The CDR3 sequence is 14 residues long. The CDR3 is CASSARVGFGELFF. The CDR3 DNA is TGTGCCAGCAGCGCCCGGGTCGGGTTCGGGGAGCTGTTTTTT.

V gene TRBV5-1 combines with J gene TRBJ2-7; 9 bases match TRBD1. V was clipped by 5 bases and J by 3 bases; unmatched bases: 6. Germline-derived CDR1 and CDR2 are SGHRS and YFSETQ. This CDR3 region has 14 residues. CDR3 sequence reads: CASSIRTGDYEQYF. The CDR3 DNA sequence: TGCGCCAGCAGTATAAGGACAGGGGACTACGAGCAGTACTTC.

The chain has TRBV4-1 and TRBJ2-1; 10 bases are shared with TRBD1. Germline V gene sequence: CDR1 MGHRA, CDR2 YSYEKL. The ends lost 10 bases at V and 5 bases at J; junction bases unmatched: 8. The CDR3 sequence is 14 residues long. The CDR3 DNA reads as TGCGCCATCGGGACAGGGGTGTTCGACAATGAGCAGTTCTTC. Translating it yields CAIGTGVFDNEQFF.

The gene calls are TRBV5-6 and TRBJ1-2; D ambiguous. The CDR3 sequence is 15 residues long. V lost 1 base, J lost 1 base, and 11 bases lay in between. Germline V gene sequence: CDR1 SGHDT, CDR2 YYEEEE. CDR3 sequence: CASSLSTVFNYGYTF. The CDR3 nucleotides read TGTGCCAGCAGCTTGTCCACAGTTTTTAACTATGGCTACACCTTC.

The chain has TRBV15 and TRBJ2-7; possible D gene TRBD2, 6 bases. This CDR3 comprises 14 residues. V was shortened by 5 bases and J by 3 bases, with 14 bases between the two germline ends. Per germline, CDR1 LNHNV and CDR2 YYDKDF (reference sequence). The chain's CDR3 is CATSLLGGNYEQYF. The CDR3 region has the DNA TGTGCCACCAGCCTACTGGGGGGAAACTACGAGCAGTACTTC. The whole variable domain, remainder taken from reference TRBV15 and TRBJ2-7, is DAMVIQNPRYQVTQFGKPVTLSCSQTLNHNVMYWYQQKSSQAPKLLFHYYDKDFNNEADTPDNFQSRRPNTSFCFLDIRSPGLGDTAMYLCATSLLGGNYEQYFGPGTRLTVT.